A selection of T cell receptor beta chains follows, all from one sample in a study of blood T cell repertoires in COVID-19. Sequencing was performed with immunoSEQ multiplex PCR; in TCRdb, only in-frame clones are kept and a portion is missing. The data contain about 320,000 clones, roughly nine tenths of them singletons. Sequenced material: PBMCs or T cells enriched from blood (not recorded which). The receptor set was obtained from a woman in her twenties or thirties who had been exposed to COVID-19. The CDR3 runs from the conserved cysteine through the conserved F or W. The D gene is left open where the match is weak. Where a row states a size, it is once, few, many or the class of an expanded clone; other rows omit it.

v_gene: TRBV4-3; abundance: .; j_gene: TRBJ2-7; d_gene: TRBD1; CDR3nt: TGCGCCAGCAGCCATACCGGGACAGGGATCAACGAGCAGTACTTC; CDR3aa: CASSHTGTGINEQYF
v_gene: TRBV5-1; abundance: .; j_gene: TRBJ1-1; d_gene: TRBD1; CDR3nt: TGCGCCAGCAGCTTGGCGCAGGGGGCAGGTGAAGCTTTCTTT; CDR3aa: CASSLAQGAGEAFF
v_gene: TRBV29-1; abundance: .; j_gene: TRBJ2-3; d_gene: .; CDR3nt: TGCAGCGTTGAAGGGGCCTCAGCCACAGATACGCAGTATTTT; CDR3aa: CSVEGASATDTQYF
v_gene: TRBV7-6; abundance: .; j_gene: TRBJ1-5; d_gene: .; CDR3nt: TGTGCCAGCAGCTTACCAGGGCCCTATAATCAGCCCCAGCATTTT; CDR3aa: CASSLPGPYNQPQHF
v_gene: TRBV5-1; abundance: once; j_gene: TRBJ1-2; d_gene: .; CDR3nt: TGCGCCAGCAGCTTGGGTCCAGGCGTCTATGGCTACACCTTC; CDR3aa: CASSLGPGVYGYTF
v_gene: TRBV5-1; abundance: few; j_gene: TRBJ1-3; d_gene: .; CDR3nt: TGCGCCAGCAGCTTGTACCCAGGGCAGCCCCCAAGCTCTGGAAACACCATATATTTT; CDR3aa: CASSLYPGQPPSSGNTIYF
v_gene: TRBV10-3; abundance: .; j_gene: TRBJ1-6; d_gene: .; CDR3nt: TGTGCCATCAGTGAGTATCAGGAAAATTCACCCCTCCACTTT; CDR3aa: CAISEYQENSPLHF
v_gene: TRBV15; abundance: many; j_gene: TRBJ2-3; d_gene: .; CDR3nt: TGTGCCACCAGGGGGCTCGCAGATACGCAGTATTTT; CDR3aa: CATRGLADTQYF
v_gene: TRBV5-1; abundance: once; j_gene: TRBJ1-2; d_gene: .; CDR3nt: TGCGCCAGCAGCCCAGGAGGGGCAAACTATGGCTACACCTTC; CDR3aa: CASSPGGANYGYTF
v_gene: TRBV7-9; abundance: .; j_gene: TRBJ1-3; d_gene: .; CDR3nt: TGTGCCAGCAGCAAGGGGTCCGGAAACACCATATATTTT; CDR3aa: CASSKGSGNTIYF
v_gene: TRBV5-4; abundance: .; j_gene: TRBJ1-1; d_gene: .; CDR3nt: TGTGCCAGCAGCCCATCCCGGGTGGTCACTGAAGCTTTCTTT; CDR3aa: CASSPSRVVTEAFF
v_gene: TRBV3-1/TRBV3-2; abundance: .; j_gene: TRBJ2-1; d_gene: .; CDR3nt: TGTGCCAGCAGCCAAGGGGACATAGAGCAGTTCTTC; CDR3aa: CASSQGDIEQFF
v_gene: TRBV19; abundance: .; j_gene: TRBJ2-3; d_gene: .; CDR3nt: TGTGCCAGTAGTACTCCGGGACTCAAAGCAGCAGATACGCAGTATTTT; CDR3aa: CASSTPGLKAADTQYF
v_gene: TRBV6-5; abundance: .; j_gene: TRBJ1-2; d_gene: TRBD1; CDR3nt: TGTGCCAGCAGCCGGACAGGGGCCTATGGCTACACCTTC; CDR3aa: CASSRTGAYGYTF
v_gene: TRBV2; abundance: .; j_gene: TRBJ1-2; d_gene: .; CDR3nt: TGTGCCAGCAGTGACAGTCAGATCACCTATGGCTACACCTTC; CDR3aa: CASSDSQITYGYTF
v_gene: TRBV2; abundance: .; j_gene: TRBJ2-3; d_gene: TRBD1; CDR3nt: TGTGCCAGGTCAGCAAGGACAGGGGGCACAGATACGCAGTATTTT; CDR3aa: CARSARTGGTDTQYF
v_gene: TRBV6-2/TRBV6-3; abundance: .; j_gene: TRBJ1-1; d_gene: .; CDR3nt: TGTGCCAGCAGTAACAGACGGTCTATTTACACTGAAGCTTTCTTT; CDR3aa: CASSNRRSIYTEAFF
v_gene: TRBV7-6; abundance: .; j_gene: TRBJ2-1; d_gene: .; CDR3nt: TGTGCCAGCAGCCGGACGAGGGTGAATGAGCAGTTCTTC; CDR3aa: CASSRTRVNEQFF
v_gene: TRBV6-2/TRBV6-3; abundance: .; j_gene: TRBJ2-7; d_gene: .; CDR3nt: TGTGCCAGCAGTTATGGTAACAGCTACGAGCAGTACTTC; CDR3aa: CASSYGNSYEQYF
v_gene: TRBV27; abundance: .; j_gene: TRBJ2-6; d_gene: .; CDR3nt: TGTGCCAGCAGCCTCTCTGGGGCCAACGTCCTGACTTTC; CDR3aa: CASSLSGANVLTF
v_gene: TRBV2; abundance: .; j_gene: TRBJ1-1; d_gene: .; CDR3nt: TGTGCCAGCAGTGAAGCGCTGGGGGGAGGGGACACTGAAGCTTTCTTT; CDR3aa: CASSEALGGGDTEAFF
v_gene: TRBV11-3; abundance: once; j_gene: TRBJ2-2; d_gene: .; CDR3nt: TGTGCCAGCAGCTTAGACAAAATCGAGGGTGCCGGGGAGCTGTTTTTT; CDR3aa: CASSLDKIEGAGELFF
v_gene: TRBV4-1; abundance: once; j_gene: TRBJ2-2; d_gene: TRBD1; CDR3nt: TGCGCCAGCAGCCTCGACAGGGTTGCCGGGGAGCTGTTTTTT; CDR3aa: CASSLDRVAGELFF
v_gene: TRBV29-1; abundance: .; j_gene: TRBJ1-2; d_gene: .; CDR3nt: TGCAGCGTTGGAAGGGGGAACTATGGCTACACCTTC; CDR3aa: CSVGRGNYGYTF
v_gene: TRBV9; abundance: .; j_gene: TRBJ1-1; d_gene: .; CDR3nt: TGTGCCAGCAGCCCCCAGGGAAGGATGAACACTGAAGCTTTCTTT; CDR3aa: CASSPQGRMNTEAFF
v_gene: TRBV24-1; abundance: .; j_gene: TRBJ2-5; d_gene: TRBD2; CDR3nt: TGTGCCATCCATAGCGGGAGACAAGAGACCCAGTACTTC; CDR3aa: CAIHSGRQETQYF
v_gene: TRBV19; abundance: .; j_gene: TRBJ2-2; d_gene: TRBD1; CDR3nt: TGTGCCAGTACTAGGACAGGGAACACCGGGGAGCTGTTTTTT; CDR3aa: CASTRTGNTGELFF
v_gene: TRBV4-1; abundance: .; j_gene: TRBJ1-2; d_gene: TRBD1; CDR3nt: TGCGCCAGCAGCCAGGGACAGGGGCAAGCTAACTATGGCTACACCTTC; CDR3aa: CASSQGQGQANYGYTF
v_gene: TRBV3-1/TRBV3-2; abundance: .; j_gene: TRBJ2-3; d_gene: TRBD2; CDR3nt: TGTGCCAGCCAGCCGCGGGGGAGCACAGATACGCAGTATTTT; CDR3aa: CASQPRGSTDTQYF
v_gene: TRBV7-9; abundance: .; j_gene: TRBJ2-4; d_gene: TRBD2; CDR3nt: TGTGCCAGCAGCCCTGGACTAGCGGGGGGCTCGGACATTCAGTACTTC; CDR3aa: CASSPGLAGGSDIQYF
v_gene: TRBV30; abundance: .; j_gene: TRBJ1-5; d_gene: .; CDR3nt: TGTGCCTGGAGTTGGAGGGAAGAGTGTCAGCCCCAGCATTTT; CDR3aa: CAWSWREECQPQHF
v_gene: TRBV7-9; abundance: .; j_gene: TRBJ1-1; d_gene: TRBD1; CDR3nt: TGTGCCAGCAGCGGCCCGACAGGGGGCGGCACTGAAGCTTTCTTT; CDR3aa: CASSGPTGGGTEAFF
v_gene: TRBV11-2; abundance: once; j_gene: TRBJ1-3; d_gene: .; CDR3nt: TGTGCCAGCAGCTTATTTGGGGCAGGGAATGGAAACACCATATATTTT; CDR3aa: CASSLFGAGNGNTIYF
v_gene: TRBV7-9; abundance: .; j_gene: TRBJ1-4; d_gene: TRBD1; CDR3nt: TGTGCCAGCAGCCCGACAGGGGGTAGAACTAATGAAAAACTGTTTTTT; CDR3aa: CASSPTGGRTNEKLFF
v_gene: TRBV14; abundance: .; j_gene: TRBJ1-2; d_gene: .; CDR3nt: TGTGCCAGCAGCCCTAGGGCGGGGTCTGGCTACACCTTC; CDR3aa: CASSPRAGSGYTF
v_gene: TRBV9; abundance: .; j_gene: TRBJ2-3; d_gene: TRBD2; CDR3nt: TGTGCCAGCAGCCCCCCGGGGGGGTGGGGCACAGATACGCAGTATTTT; CDR3aa: CASSPPGGWGTDTQYF
v_gene: TRBV19; abundance: .; j_gene: TRBJ2-3; d_gene: TRBD1; CDR3nt: TGTGCCAGTAGTATAGTCCCGACCGGGACAGTCATAACAGATACGCAGTATTTT; CDR3aa: CASSIVPTGTVITDTQYF
v_gene: TRBV27; abundance: .; j_gene: TRBJ2-1; d_gene: TRBD1; CDR3nt: TGTGCCAGCACCCCGACAGGGCCCTCCTACAATGAGCAGTTCTTC; CDR3aa: CASTPTGPSYNEQFF
v_gene: TRBV7-8; abundance: .; j_gene: TRBJ2-3; d_gene: TRBD2; CDR3nt: TGTGCCAGCAGTCAGGTTGTGGCGGGGGTCGCAGATACGCAGTATTTT; CDR3aa: CASSQVVAGVADTQYF
v_gene: TRBV20-1; abundance: .; j_gene: TRBJ2-7; d_gene: .; CDR3nt: TGCAGTGCTAGAGATCCTACGAAGCAGTACTTC; CDR3aa: CSARDPTKQYF
v_gene: TRBV5-4; abundance: .; j_gene: TRBJ2-7; d_gene: TRBD1; CDR3nt: TGTGCCAGCAGCTTGGCTCCGGGACAGGGGATGAACGAGCAGTACTTC; CDR3aa: CASSLAPGQGMNEQYF
v_gene: TRBV14; abundance: .; j_gene: TRBJ2-1; d_gene: TRBD1; CDR3nt: TGTGCCAGCAGTCTAAGGGCAGGGGGCAGGAATGAGCAGTTCTTC; CDR3aa: CASSLRAGGRNEQFF
v_gene: TRBV16; abundance: few; j_gene: TRBJ2-5; d_gene: .; CDR3nt: TGTGCCAGCAGCCAATCGTACAGGGTTAAGCGCGGAGAGACCCAGTACTTC; CDR3aa: CASSQSYRVKRGETQYF
v_gene: TRBV5-6; abundance: once; j_gene: TRBJ2-7; d_gene: .; CDR3nt: TGTGCCAGCAGCTCTACCACAGGGGCGGGATCCTACGAGCAGTACTTC; CDR3aa: CASSSTTGAGSYEQYF
v_gene: TRBV5-1; abundance: .; j_gene: TRBJ1-6; d_gene: .; CDR3nt: TGCGCCAGCAGCCTGAGACGCGGGGGTTCACCCCTCCACTTT; CDR3aa: CASSLRRGGSPLHF